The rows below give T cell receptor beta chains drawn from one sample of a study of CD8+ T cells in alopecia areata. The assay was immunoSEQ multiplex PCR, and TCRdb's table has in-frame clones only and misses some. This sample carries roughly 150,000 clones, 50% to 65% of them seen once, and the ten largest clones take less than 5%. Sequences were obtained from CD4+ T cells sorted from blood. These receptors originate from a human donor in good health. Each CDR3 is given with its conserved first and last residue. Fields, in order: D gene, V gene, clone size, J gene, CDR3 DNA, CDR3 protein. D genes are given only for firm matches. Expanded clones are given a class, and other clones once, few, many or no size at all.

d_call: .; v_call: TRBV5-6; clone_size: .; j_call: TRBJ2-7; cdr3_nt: TGTGCCAGCAGCTTGGCGGCCTACGAGCAGTACTTC; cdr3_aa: CASSLAAYEQYF
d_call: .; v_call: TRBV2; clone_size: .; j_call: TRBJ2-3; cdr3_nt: TGTGCCAGCGGGAGGGACAGGAGCACAGATACGCAGTATTTT; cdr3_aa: CASGRDRSTDTQYF
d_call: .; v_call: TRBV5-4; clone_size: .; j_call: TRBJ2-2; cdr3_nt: TGTGCCAGCAGCTTCGAACGGAGCAGCACCGGGGAGCTGTTTTTT; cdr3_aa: CASSFERSSTGELFF
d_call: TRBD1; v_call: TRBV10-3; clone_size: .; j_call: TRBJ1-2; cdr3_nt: TGTGCCATCAGTGAGTCGGGACAGGGTCGGGATGGCTACACCTTC; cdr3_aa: CAISESGQGRDGYTF
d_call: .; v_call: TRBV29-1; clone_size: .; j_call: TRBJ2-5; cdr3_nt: TGCAGCGGGGGATATGTCCAAGAGACCCAGTACTTC; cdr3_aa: CSGGYVQETQYF
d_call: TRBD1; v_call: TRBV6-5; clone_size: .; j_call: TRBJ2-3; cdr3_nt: TGTGCCAGCAGTTACTCGGTCGGACAGGGAACAGATACGCAGTATTTT; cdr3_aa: CASSYSVGQGTDTQYF
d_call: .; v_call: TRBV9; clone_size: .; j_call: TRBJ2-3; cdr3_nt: TGTGCCAGCAGCGTAGGGGTTGAGGGACATGGAGGCACAGATACGCAGTATTTT; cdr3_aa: CASSVGVEGHGGTDTQYF
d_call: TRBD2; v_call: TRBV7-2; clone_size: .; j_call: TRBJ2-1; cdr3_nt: TGTGCCAGCAACCCGGGACTAGCGGCCAATGAGCAGTTCTTC; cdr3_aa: CASNPGLAANEQFF
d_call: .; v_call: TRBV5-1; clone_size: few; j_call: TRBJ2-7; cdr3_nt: TGCGCCAGCAGCTTGTCACAGGGTGGCTACGAGCAGTACTTC; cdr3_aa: CASSLSQGGYEQYF
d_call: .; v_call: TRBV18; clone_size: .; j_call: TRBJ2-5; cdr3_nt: TGTGCCAGCTCACCACCGGGCAGCGGAGAGACCCAGTACTTC; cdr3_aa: CASSPPGSGETQYF
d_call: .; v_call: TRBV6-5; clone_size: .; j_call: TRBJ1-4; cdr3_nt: TGTGCCAGCAGACCGGAGGGGAGGGGTGAAAAACTGTTTTTT; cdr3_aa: CASRPEGRGEKLFF
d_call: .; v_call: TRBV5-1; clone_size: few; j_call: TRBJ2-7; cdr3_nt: TGCGCCAGCAGCTTGCAGGCAGCCTACGAGCAGTACTTC; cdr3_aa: CASSLQAAYEQYF
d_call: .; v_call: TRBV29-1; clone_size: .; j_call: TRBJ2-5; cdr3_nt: TGCAGCGTTGGTAGGGGAGCAGAGACCCAGTACTTC; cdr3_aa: CSVGRGAETQYF
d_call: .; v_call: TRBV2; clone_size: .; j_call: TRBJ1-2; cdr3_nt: TGTGCCAGCAGTGAATTCTATGGCTACACCTTC; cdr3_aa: CASSEFYGYTF
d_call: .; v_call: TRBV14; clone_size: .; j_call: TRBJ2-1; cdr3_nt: TGTGCCAGCAGCGGACTACTCTTTGATGAGCAGTTCTTC; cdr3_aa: CASSGLLFDEQFF
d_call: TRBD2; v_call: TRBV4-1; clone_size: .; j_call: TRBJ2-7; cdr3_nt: TGCGCCAGCAGCATAGCGGGGTTGGGCGAGCAGTACTTC; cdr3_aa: CASSIAGLGEQYF
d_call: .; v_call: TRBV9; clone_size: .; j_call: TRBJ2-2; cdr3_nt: TGTGCCAGCAGGGGAGACACCGGGGAGCTGTTTTTT; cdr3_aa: CASRGDTGELFF
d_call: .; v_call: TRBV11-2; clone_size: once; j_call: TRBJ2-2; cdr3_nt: TGTGCCAGCAGCCCGAACAGGGGTCCAGGGACTGGGGAGCTGTTTTTT; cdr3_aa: CASSPNRGPGTGELFF
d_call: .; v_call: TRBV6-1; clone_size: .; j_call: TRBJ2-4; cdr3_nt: TGTGCCAGCTTAACGGGTTCGGGACGGATTCAGTACTTC; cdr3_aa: CASLTGSGRIQYF
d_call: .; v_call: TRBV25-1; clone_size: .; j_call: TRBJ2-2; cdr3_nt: TGTGCCAGCAGCAGGAGCGGGGAGCTGTTTTTT; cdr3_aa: CASSRSGELFF
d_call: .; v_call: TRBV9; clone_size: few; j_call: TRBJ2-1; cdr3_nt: TGTGCCAGCAGCGTAGGGCAGCCGAGCGATGAGCAGTTCTTC; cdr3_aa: CASSVGQPSDEQFF
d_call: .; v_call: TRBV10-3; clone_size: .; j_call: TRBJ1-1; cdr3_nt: TGTGCCATCAGTGAGTCGATTGGCCACGAAAACACTGAAGCTTTCTTT; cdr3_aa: CAISESIGHENTEAFF
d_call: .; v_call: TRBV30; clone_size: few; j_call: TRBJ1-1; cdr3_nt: TGTGCCTCCGACCAGGCCCTGGGGGCCTCGGACACTGAAGCTTTCTTT; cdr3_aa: CASDQALGASDTEAFF
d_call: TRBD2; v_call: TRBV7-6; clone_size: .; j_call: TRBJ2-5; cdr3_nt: TGTGCCAGCAGCTGGGGCTATCGGACTAGCGGGACCAAAGAGACCCAGTACTTC; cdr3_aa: CASSWGYRTSGTKETQYF
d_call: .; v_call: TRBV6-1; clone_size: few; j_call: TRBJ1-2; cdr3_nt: TGTGCCAGCAGTGAAGCATTGTCCCAGTTCCATGGCTACACCTTC; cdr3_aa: CASSEALSQFHGYTF
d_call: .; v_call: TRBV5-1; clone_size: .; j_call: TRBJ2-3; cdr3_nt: TGCGCCAGCAGCTTGTTATCGGAAGATACGCAGTATTTT; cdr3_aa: CASSLLSEDTQYF
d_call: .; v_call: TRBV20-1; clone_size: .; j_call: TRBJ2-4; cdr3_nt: TGCAGTGCTCCCCGTGGTGCCATTCAGTACTTC; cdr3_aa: CSAPRGAIQYF
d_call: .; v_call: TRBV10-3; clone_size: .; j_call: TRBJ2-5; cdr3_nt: TGTGCCATCAGGAAGACTCTTCAAGGGACCCAGTACTTC; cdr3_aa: CAIRKTLQGTQYF
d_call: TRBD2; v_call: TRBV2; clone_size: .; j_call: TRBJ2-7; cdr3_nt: TGTGCCAGCATGTCCCTAGCGGCATACGAGCAGTACTTC; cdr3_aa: CASMSLAAYEQYF
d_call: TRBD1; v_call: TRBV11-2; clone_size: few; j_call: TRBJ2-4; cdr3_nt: TGTGCCAGCAGCTTAGCCGGGACAGGGATTCAGTACTTC; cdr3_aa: CASSLAGTGIQYF
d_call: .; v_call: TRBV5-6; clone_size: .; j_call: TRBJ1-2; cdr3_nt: TGTGCCAGCAGCTTCTACAGAATTAACTATGGCTACACCTTC; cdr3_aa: CASSFYRINYGYTF
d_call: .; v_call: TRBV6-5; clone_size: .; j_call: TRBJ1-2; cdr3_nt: TGTGCCAGTTGGGACGGGGTAAACTATGGCTACACCTTC; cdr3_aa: CASWDGVNYGYTF
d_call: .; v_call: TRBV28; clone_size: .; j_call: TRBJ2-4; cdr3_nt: TGTGCCAGCAGCTCGAGGGTTCCCAAAAACATTCAGTACTTC; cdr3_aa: CASSSRVPKNIQYF
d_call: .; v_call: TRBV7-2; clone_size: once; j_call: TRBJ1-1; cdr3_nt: TGTGCCAGCAGCTCAAATGGACAGCTGAACACTGAAGCTTTCTTT; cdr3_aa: CASSSNGQLNTEAFF
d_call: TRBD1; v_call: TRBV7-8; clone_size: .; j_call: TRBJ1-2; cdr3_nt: TGTGCCAGCAGCCCCCCCACAGGGGCCTTGATGGGAGGCTACACCTTC; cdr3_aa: CASSPPTGALMGGYTF
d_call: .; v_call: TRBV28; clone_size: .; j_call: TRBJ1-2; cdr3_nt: TGTGCCAGCAGTACGACCATGTATGGCTACACCTTC; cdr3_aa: CASSTTMYGYTF
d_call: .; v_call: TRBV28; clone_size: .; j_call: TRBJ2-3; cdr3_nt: TGTGCCAGCAGTCCGAGGTTCCGGGGATACACAGATACGCAGTATTTT; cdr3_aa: CASSPRFRGYTDTQYF
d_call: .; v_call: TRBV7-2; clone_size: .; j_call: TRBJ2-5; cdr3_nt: TGTGCCAGCAGCTCCTTAGAGACCCAGTACTTC; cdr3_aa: CASSSLETQYF
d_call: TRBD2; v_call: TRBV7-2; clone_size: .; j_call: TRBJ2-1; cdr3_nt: TGTGCCAGCAGCTTAGTCGGGAGGAATGAGCAGTTCTTC; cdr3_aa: CASSLVGRNEQFF
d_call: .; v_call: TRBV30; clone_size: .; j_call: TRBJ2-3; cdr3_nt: TGTGCCTGGAGTGTAGCTAGCGCAGCCACAGATACGCAGTATTTT; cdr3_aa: CAWSVASAATDTQYF
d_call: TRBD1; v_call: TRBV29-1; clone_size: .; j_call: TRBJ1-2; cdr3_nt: TGCAGCGTCGTTTTCCGGGACAGAAAAGAATTTGGCTACACCTTC; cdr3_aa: CSVVFRDRKEFGYTF
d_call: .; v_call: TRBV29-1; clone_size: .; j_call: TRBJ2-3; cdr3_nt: TGCAGCACACACTGGCCTACGCAGTATTTT; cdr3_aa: CSTHWPTQYF
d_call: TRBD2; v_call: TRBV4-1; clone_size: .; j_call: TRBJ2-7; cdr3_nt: TGCGCCAGCAGCCGAGGATTAGCGGGATCGCCCGAGCAGTACTTC; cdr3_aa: CASSRGLAGSPEQYF
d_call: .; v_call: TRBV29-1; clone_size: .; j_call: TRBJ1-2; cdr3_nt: TGCAGCGTACCAACAGCTAACTATGGCTACACCTTC; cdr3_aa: CSVPTANYGYTF
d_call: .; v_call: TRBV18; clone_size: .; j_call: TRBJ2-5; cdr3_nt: TGTGCCAGCTCACCAAAGGAGACCCAGTACTTC; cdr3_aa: CASSPKETQYF
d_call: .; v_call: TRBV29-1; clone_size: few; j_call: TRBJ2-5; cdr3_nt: TGCAGCGCCAGCGACAGTCTCCAAGAGACCCAGTACTTC; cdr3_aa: CSASDSLQETQYF
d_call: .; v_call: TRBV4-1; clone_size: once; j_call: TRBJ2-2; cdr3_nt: TGCGCCAGCAACCGGGACGGAGTAAACACCGGGGAGCTGTTTTTT; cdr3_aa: CASNRDGVNTGELFF
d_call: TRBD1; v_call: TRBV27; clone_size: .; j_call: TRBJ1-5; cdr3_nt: TGTGCCAGCAAGGACAGGTTCTCGGTCCAGCATTTT; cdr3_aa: CASKDRFSVQHF
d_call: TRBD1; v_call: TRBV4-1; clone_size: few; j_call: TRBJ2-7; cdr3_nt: TGCGCCAGCAGCCAACCGGTCACCGGGACAGGGACCTACGAGCAGTACTTC; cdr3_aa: CASSQPVTGTGTYEQYF
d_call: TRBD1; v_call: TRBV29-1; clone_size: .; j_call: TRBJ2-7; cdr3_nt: TGCAGCGTAGGGGGCCGCTCCGAGCAGTACTTC; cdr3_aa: CSVGGRSEQYF
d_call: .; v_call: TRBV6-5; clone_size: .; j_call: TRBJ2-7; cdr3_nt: TGTGCCAGCAGTTACTCGGCAGCGGACGAGCAGTACTTC; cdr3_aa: CASSYSAADEQYF
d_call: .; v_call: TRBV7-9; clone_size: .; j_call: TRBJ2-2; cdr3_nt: TGTGCCAGCAGCAGGGCTAGGGGGTCGAACACCGGGGAGCTGTTTTTT; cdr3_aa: CASSRARGSNTGELFF
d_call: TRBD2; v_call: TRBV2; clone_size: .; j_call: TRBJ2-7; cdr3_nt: TGTGCCAGCCAAGTAACGGCGGGAGAGTTCTACGAGCAGTACTTC; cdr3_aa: CASQVTAGEFYEQYF
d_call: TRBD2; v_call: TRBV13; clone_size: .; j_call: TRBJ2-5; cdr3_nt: TGTGCCAGCAGCACCCGGCGGCTAGCGGGAGGCCTAAAAGAGACCCAGTACTTC; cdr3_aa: CASSTRRLAGGLKETQYF
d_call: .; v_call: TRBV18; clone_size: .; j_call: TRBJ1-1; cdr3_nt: TGTGCCAGCTCGGAAGACAGAAACACTGAAGCTTTCTTT; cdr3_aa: CASSEDRNTEAFF
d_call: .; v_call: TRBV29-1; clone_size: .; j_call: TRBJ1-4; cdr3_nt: TGCAGCGCCTCAGTTACAACTAATGAAAAACTGTTTTTT; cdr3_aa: CSASVTTNEKLFF
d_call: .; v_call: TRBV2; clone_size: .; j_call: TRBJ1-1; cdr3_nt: TGTGCCAGCACCGAAGAACAGGGTACTGAAGCTTTCTTT; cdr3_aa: CASTEEQGTEAFF
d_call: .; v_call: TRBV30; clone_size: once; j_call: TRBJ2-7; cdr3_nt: TGTGCCTGGAGTAAACTCTACTACGAGCAGTACTTC; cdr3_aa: CAWSKLYYEQYF